This TCR beta chain was documented in a study of blood T cells in healthy people across ages. With a J-beta primer mix and a sample-barcoded 5' primer, a second PCR ran about 6 to 11 cycles. TCRdb reanalysed the 5' RACE reads using MiXCR and keeps one entry per CDR3 protein. The sample holds 600,000 to 900,000 distinct CDR3 sequences; roughly 24% are singletons and the top ten take under 3%. V was shortened by 7 bases and J by 0 bases, with 17 bases between the two germline ends. The CDR3 loop spans 16 amino acids. CDR1 is SGHKS, CDR2 YYEKEE, per germline (reference sequence). The data also belong to a second study, concerning T cells of mothers and their children.

The rearrangement joins TRBV5-5 to TRBJ2-1, with D tentatively TRBD1 or TRBD2 (6 bases each). Sequencing was done on a sample of blood. The TCR originated in a boy aged 5 to 17 in good health. In DNA, the CDR3 is TGTGCCAGCCCGACGGGGGCAGGGGACTCCTACAATGAGCAGTTCTTC. It yields the protein CASPTGAGDSYNEQFF.